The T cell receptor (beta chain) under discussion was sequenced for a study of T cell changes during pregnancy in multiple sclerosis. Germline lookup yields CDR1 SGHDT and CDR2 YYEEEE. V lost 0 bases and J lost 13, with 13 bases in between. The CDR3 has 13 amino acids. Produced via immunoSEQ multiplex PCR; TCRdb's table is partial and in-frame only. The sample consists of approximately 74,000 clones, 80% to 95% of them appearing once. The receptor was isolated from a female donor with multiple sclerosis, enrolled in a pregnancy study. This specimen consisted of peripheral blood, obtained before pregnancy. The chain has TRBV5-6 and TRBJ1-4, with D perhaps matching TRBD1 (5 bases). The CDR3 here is CASSLERSGVLFF. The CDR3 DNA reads TGTGCCAGCAGCTTGGAACGATCGGGGGTACTGTTTTTT.